Listed below are T cell receptor beta chains from one sample, sequenced in a study of T cells after yellow fever vaccination. TCRdb processed the 5' RACE reads anew with MiXCR; each CDR3 protein has one entry. Seen here are about 260,000 distinct CDR3 sequences, 10% to 15% observed once, and the top ten hold 0.4% to 0.55%. The source was CD4+ T cells sorted from PBMCs, collected 45 days after the yellow fever booster vaccination. The receptor source for this set is a man aged 30-40 years who received the YFV17D yellow fever vaccine. Each CDR3 is given with its conserved first and last residue. The order of the fields is clone size, V gene, CDR3 length, J gene, CDR3 protein. Size is stated for part of the rows, as once, few or many counts, or as a class when the clone is expanded.

clone size: NA; V gene: TRBV7-2; CDR3 length: 15; J gene: TRBJ2-1; CDR3 protein: CASSLVWTTNNEQFF
clone size: NA; V gene: TRBV29-1; CDR3 length: 9; J gene: TRBJ2-5; CDR3 protein: CSVLKTQYF
clone size: few; V gene: TRBV7-8; CDR3 length: 14; J gene: TRBJ2-3; CDR3 protein: CASSSLSQEDTQYF
clone size: few; V gene: TRBV9; CDR3 length: 15; J gene: TRBJ2-3; CDR3 protein: CASSVRASSTDTQYF
clone size: NA; V gene: TRBV2; CDR3 length: 16; J gene: TRBJ1-6; CDR3 protein: CASSLTGTGFGSPLHF
clone size: many; V gene: TRBV10-1; CDR3 length: 14; J gene: TRBJ2-5; CDR3 protein: CASSEAGGTRPQYF
clone size: NA; V gene: TRBV29-1; CDR3 length: 15; J gene: TRBJ2-6; CDR3 protein: CSVEATGRGANVLTF
clone size: NA; V gene: TRBV5-6; CDR3 length: 16; J gene: TRBJ2-1; CDR3 protein: CASSPERLRSYNEQFF
clone size: NA; V gene: TRBV20-1; CDR3 length: 15; J gene: TRBJ2-7; CDR3 protein: CSATLAGGPTGEQYF
clone size: few; V gene: TRBV19; CDR3 length: 15; J gene: TRBJ2-1; CDR3 protein: CASSISTSGRYEQFF